Listed below are T cell receptor beta chains from one sample, sequenced in a study of Graves' ophthalmopathy and Graves' hyperthyroidism. Each CDR3 protein is one row after TCRdb ran MiXCR on the multiplex PCR reads. This table has some 410,000 distinct CDR3 sequences, 20% to 25% appearing once. The sample comprised peripheral blood. Receptor source: a woman younger than 35 with stable Graves' hyperthyroidism. Both conserved end residues are part of each CDR3. The D gene is left open where the match is weak. For some rows the clone size is stated as once, few or many, or as a class when expanded; others skip it.

- TRBJ1-1 few TRBV10-3 CAISSQIGTRNTEAFF TGTGCCATCTCTAGTCAAATTGGGACAAGGAACACTGAAGCTTTCTTT
TRBD2 TRBJ2-7 - TRBV20-1 CSAPGGGEQYF TGCAGTGCACCCGGGGGGGGGGAGCAGTACTTC
- TRBJ2-5 many TRBV7-2 CASSFISETQYF TGTGCCAGCAGCTTTATATCTGAGACCCAGTACTTC
TRBD1 TRBJ1-1 many TRBV2 CASRQGIDTEAFF TGTGCCAGCCGACAGGGGATCGACACTGAAGCTTTCTTT
TRBD1 TRBJ2-5 many TRBV2 CASSDLGTVQETQYF TGTGCCAGCAGCGACCTTGGGACAGTACAAGAGACCCAGTACTTC
- TRBJ1-1 many TRBV29-1 CSVAPTAVNTEAFF TGCAGCGTTGCCCCGACAGCCGTGAACACTGAAGCTTTCTTT
TRBD1 TRBJ2-5 many TRBV27 CASSHWGRGQGKETQYF TGTGCCAGCAGTCATTGGGGACGCGGACAGGGAAAAGAGACCCAGTACTTC
TRBD2 TRBJ2-5 many TRBV18 CASSPRVAGAEETQYF TGTGCCAGCTCACCACGCGTAGCGGGAGCTGAGGAGACCCAGTACTTC
- TRBJ2-2 once TRBV6-1 CASSEPGRYTGELFF TGTGCCAGCAGTGAGCCAGGGAGATACACCGGGGAGCTGTTTTTT
- TRBJ1-5 many TRBV2 CASSNIYSNQPQHF TGTGCCAGCAGTAATATTTATAGCAATCAGCCCCAGCATTTT
- TRBJ1-2 - TRBV20-1 CSATYRRSNYGYTF TGCAGTGCTACTTACAGGCGCTCCAACTATGGCTACACCTTC
- TRBJ1-1 many TRBV7-4 CASSCRTTKEGGPARTEAFF TGTGCCAGCAGCTGCCGAACTACCAAGGAGGGGGGCCCGGCGCGCACTGAAGCTTTCTTT
TRBD1 TRBJ2-7 many TRBV12-3/TRBV12-4 CASSLFRLGGHEQYF TGTGCCAGCAGTTTATTCCGGTTAGGGGGCCACGAGCAGTACTTC
- TRBJ1-5 many TRBV11-2 CASSLFPRQASGNQPQHF TGTGCCAGCAGCTTGTTCCCCCGCCAGGCCTCGGGCAATCAGCCCCAGCATTTT
TRBD1 TRBJ1-1 - TRBV20-1 CSAVGQGGNTEAFF TGCAGTGCTGTCGGACAGGGAGGGAACACTGAAGCTTTCTTT
TRBD1 TRBJ2-2 - TRBV6-2/TRBV6-3 CASRTRDRGAGELFF TGTGCCAGCAGAACCCGGGACAGGGGGGCCGGGGAGCTGTTTTTT
TRBD1 TRBJ1-1 many TRBV5-1 CANSLGQGMEAFF TGCGCCAACAGCTTGGGACAGGGCATGGAAGCTTTCTTT
TRBD2 TRBJ2-7 many TRBV20-1 CSARDPAGGSYEQYF TGCAGTGCTAGAGATCCGGCGGGGGGATCCTACGAGCAGTACTTC
TRBD1 TRBJ1-2 many TRBV20-1 CSARDQRTGNDGYTF TGCAGTGCTAGAGATCAAAGGACAGGGAATGATGGCTACACCTTC
- TRBJ2-7 many TRBV19 CASSMQGYEQYF TGTGCCAGTAGTATGCAGGGCTACGAGCAGTACTTC
TRBD1 TRBJ2-7 many TRBV7-9 CASSSDRGLALYEQYF TGTGCCAGCAGCTCGGACAGGGGTTTGGCCCTCTACGAGCAGTACTTC
- TRBJ2-7 many TRBV20-1 CSASYGSYEQYF TGCAGTGCTAGTTATGGCTCCTACGAGCAGTACTTC
- TRBJ1-5 many TRBV7-2 CASSTGQGPTPQHF TGTGCCAGCAGCACCGGACAAGGACCGACTCCCCAGCATTTT
- TRBJ2-2 many TRBV4-1 CASSQSILGPKTGELFF TGCGCCAGCAGCCAAAGTATCTTGGGACCGAAGACCGGGGAGCTGTTTTTT
- TRBJ1-6 few TRBV6-1 CASSRKVANSPLHF TGTGCCAGCAGTCGTAAGGTAGCAAATTCACCCCTCCACTTT